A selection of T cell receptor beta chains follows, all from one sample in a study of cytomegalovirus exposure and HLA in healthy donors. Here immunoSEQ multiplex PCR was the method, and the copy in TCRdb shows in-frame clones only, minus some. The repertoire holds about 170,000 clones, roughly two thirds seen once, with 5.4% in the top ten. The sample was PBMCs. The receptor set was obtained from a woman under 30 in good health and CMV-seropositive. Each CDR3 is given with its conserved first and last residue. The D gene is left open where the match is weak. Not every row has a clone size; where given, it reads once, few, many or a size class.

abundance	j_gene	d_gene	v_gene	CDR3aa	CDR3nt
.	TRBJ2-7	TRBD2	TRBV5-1	CASSSALAGAYEQYF	TGCGCCAGCAGCTCCGCACTAGCGGGGGCCTACGAGCAGTACTTC
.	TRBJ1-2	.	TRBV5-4	CASSLLQEPQYGYTF	TGTGCCAGCAGCCTTCTACAGGAACCCCAATATGGCTACACCTTC
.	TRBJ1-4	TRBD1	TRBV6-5	CASSFDRGNGEKLFF	TGTGCCAGCAGTTTCGACAGGGGTAATGGTGAAAAACTGTTTTTT
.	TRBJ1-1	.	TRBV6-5	CASSYSRQNTEAFF	TGTGCCAGCAGTTACTCGAGGCAGAACACTGAAGCTTTCTTT
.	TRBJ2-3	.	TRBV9	CASSALGGTDTQYF	TGTGCCAGCAGCGCCCTGGGAGGCACAGATACGCAGTATTTT
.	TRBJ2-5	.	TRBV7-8	CASSLAQSGNTVKTQYF	TGTGCCAGCAGCTTAGCGCAGTCAGGGAATACAGTAAAGACCCAGTACTTC
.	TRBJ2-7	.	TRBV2	CASSRSSYEQYF	TGTGCCAGCAGTAGGAGCTCCTACGAGCAGTACTTC
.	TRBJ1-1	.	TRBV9	CASSVGGSDTEAFF	TGTGCCAGCAGCGTAGGGGGCTCGGACACTGAAGCTTTCTTT
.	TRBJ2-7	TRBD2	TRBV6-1	CASSDLLSGSSYEQYF	TGTGCCAGCAGTGACTTACTCAGCGGGAGCTCCTACGAGCAGTACTTC
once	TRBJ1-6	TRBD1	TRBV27	CASSLTGGGSPLHF	TGTGCCAGCAGTCTGACAGGGGGCGGTTCACCCCTCCACTTT